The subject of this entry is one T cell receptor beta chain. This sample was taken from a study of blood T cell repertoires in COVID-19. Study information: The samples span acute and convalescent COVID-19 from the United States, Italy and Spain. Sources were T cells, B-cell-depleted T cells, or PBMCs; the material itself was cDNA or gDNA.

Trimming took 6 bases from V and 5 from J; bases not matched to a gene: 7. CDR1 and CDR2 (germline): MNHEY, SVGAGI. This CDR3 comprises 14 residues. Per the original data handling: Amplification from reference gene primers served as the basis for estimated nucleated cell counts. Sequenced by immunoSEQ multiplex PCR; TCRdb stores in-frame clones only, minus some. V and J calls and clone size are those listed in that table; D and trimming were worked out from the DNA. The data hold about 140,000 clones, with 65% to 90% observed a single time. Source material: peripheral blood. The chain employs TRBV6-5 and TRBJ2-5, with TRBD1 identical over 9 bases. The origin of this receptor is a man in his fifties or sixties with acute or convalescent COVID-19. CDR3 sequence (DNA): TGTGCCAGCAGAAGGGACAGGGTGCGGGAGACCCAGTACTTC. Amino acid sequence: CASRRDRVRETQYF.